Following are 7 T cell receptor beta chains from one sample sequenced in a study of PD-1 blockade in classical Hodgkin lymphoma. Exposure to brentuximab vedotin varied, and each patient had relapsed following autologous stem cell transplantation. Measured with immunoSEQ multiplex PCR; TCRdb has only the in-frame clones, and not every one. This sample yields some 90,000 clones, of which around 90% are seen a single time; approximately 2.4% belongs to the top ten. The material sequenced was peripheral blood mononuclear cells (PBMCs), taken before the second cycle of nivolumab. Receptors were obtained from a human donor with classical Hodgkin lymphoma.

The V and J genes are TRBV14 and TRBJ2-1, with D perhaps TRBD2 (6 bases). The CDR3 totals 13 residues. Germline V gene lookup returns CDR1 SGHDN and CDR2 FVKESK. V lost 2 bases to trimming and J lost 10 bases, with 12 bases between them. CDR3 nucleotides: TGTGCCAGCAGCCAAAGCGGAGGGCCCGAGCAGTTCTTC. This codes for CASSQSGGPEQFF.

J is TRBJ2-7 and V is TRBV4-2; 7 nucleotides align to TRBD1. Germline trimming cut 2 bases from V and 4 bases from J; bases unmatched to any gene: 8. This CDR3 has 15 amino acids. The germline gives CDR1 LGHNA, CDR2 YNFKEQ. Here the CDR3 reads CASSQLTGQGYEQYF. In DNA form, the CDR3 reads TGTGCCAGCAGCCAATTGACAGGGCAAGGTTACGAGCAGTACTTC.

This chain joins TRBV7-9 and TRBJ2-2; D gene uncertain. Germline CDR1 SEHNR, CDR2 FQNEAQ (reference sequence). The CDR3 has 14 amino acids. Trimming stripped 5 bases from V and 4 bases from J, with 11 bases between. CDR3 region: CASSPPKSTGELFF. The CDR3 nucleotides read TGTGCCAGCAGCCCACCTAAATCCACCGGGGAGCTGTTTTTT.

The rearrangement joins TRBV27 to TRBJ1-5; D remains ambiguous. Trimming took 1 base from V and 6 from J, leaving 10 bases between them. Germline V gene sequence: CDR1 MNHEY, CDR2 SMNVEV (reference sequence). CDR3 length equals 14 residues. The CDR3 sequence: CASSLYIVGQPQHF. The CDR3 DNA reads TGTGCCAGCAGTTTATACATTGTCGGTCAGCCCCAGCATTTT.

The chain carries TRBV28 and TRBJ2-5; TRBD1 agrees at 8 bases. The CDR3 is 17 amino acids. Per the germline V gene, CDR1 is MDHEN and CDR2 is SYDVKM. Trimming at V came to 5 bases and at J to 2 bases, leaving 13 bases not matched to a gene. This CDR3 reads CASSLSTTGEIQETQYF. As DNA, the CDR3 is TGTGCCAGCAGTCTATCCACGACAGGGGAAATACAAGAGACCCAGTACTTC.

The V and J genes are TRBV4-1 and TRBJ1-2, with 7 positions matching TRBD1. This CDR3 is 14 amino acids long. Germline CDR1 MGHRA, CDR2 YSYEKL. Trimming took 4 bases from V and 4 from J; bases not matched to a gene: 6. The CDR3 region is CASSLLQGTYGYTF. The DNA for the CDR3 is TGCGCCAGCAGCCTATTACAGGGGACCTATGGCTACACCTTC.

The chain recombines TRBV9 with TRBJ2-7; 7 nucleotides agree with TRBD2. Germline V gives CDR1 SGDLS, CDR2 YYNGEE. The V and J ends lost 5 bases and 0 bases, in that order; junction bases with no gene match: 8. The CDR3 covers 15 residues. The CDR3 loop reads CASSGRDGSSYEQYF. The CDR3 DNA follows: TGTGCCAGCAGTGGGAGGGACGGCAGCTCCTACGAGCAGTACTTC.